This T cell receptor beta chain was sequenced during a study of T cell clusters in autoimmune cytopenias. Overall study context: A median of roughly 50,000 TRB reads per sample yielded a median around 2,000 distinct clonotypes. Whole-study results and caveats: No experiment has yet validated the function of the T cell clusters defined in silico. Compared with active autoimmune hepatitis patients, healthy donors showed roughly 3-fold more exclusive TRB clusters. TRB repertoire shifts in secondary cytopenia and chronic lymphocytic leukemia mostly reflected lymphoma, not autoimmunity.

From germline, CDR1 is SGHVS and CDR2 FNYEAQ. The CDR3 extends over 14 amino acids. This clonotype is called medium-sized based on its frequency. Its antigen is undetermined. TRB rearrangements were amplified by touch-down multiplex PCR with mixed TRB-A/B primers. For each CDR3 protein, TCRdb gives one entry from its re-call of the multiplex PCR reads, without DNA. Its listing shows about 6,800 distinct CDR3 sequences. About 37,500 genome equivalents of blood DNA were amplified for TRB. The specimen was peripheral blood. The chain links TRBV7-6 to TRBJ2-1; the TRBD1 assignment by TCRdb is unverifiable without DNA. This clonotype originated in a human donor with an autoimmune cytopenia or autoimmune hepatitis (not recorded which). The CDR3 protein is CASSFGGGYNEQFF. The variable domain in full, completed from reference TRBV7-6 and TRBJ2-1, reads GAGVSQSPRYKVTKRGQDVALRCDPISGHVSLYWYRQALGQGPEFLTYFNYEAQQDKSGLPNDRFSAERPEGSISTLTIQRTEQRDSAMYRCASSFGGGYNEQFFGPGTRLTVL.